This is a list of T cell receptor beta chains from one sample in a study of T cell responses to AZD1222 COVID-19 vaccine. Sequencing was performed with immunoSEQ multiplex PCR; in TCRdb, only in-frame clones are kept and a portion is missing. The sample lists 120,000 or so clones, 80% to 95% seen once, with approximately 8% in the top ten. The sequences come from peripheral blood, collected on day 0 of AZD1222 vaccination. These receptors were obtained from an adult in good health. The CDR3 runs from the conserved cysteine through the conserved F or W. D genes are given only for firm matches. Where a row states a size, it is once, few, many or the class of an expanded clone; other rows omit it.

NA,NA,TRBV7-9,TRBJ1-2,CASSLDDSADYGYTF,TGTGCCAGCAGCTTAGATGATAGTGCGGACTATGGCTACACCTTC
NA,NA,TRBV30,TRBJ1-2,CAWSRSFYGYTF,TGTGCCTGGAGTCGCAGCTTCTATGGCTACACCTTC
NA,NA,TRBV7-9,TRBJ2-7,CASSLAPLDKGRSYEQYF,TGTGCCAGCAGCTTAGCACCCTTGGACAAAGGAAGGTCCTACGAGCAGTACTTC
NA,NA,TRBV28,TRBJ1-5,CASRGSNQPQHF,TGTGCCAGCAGAGGGAGCAATCAGCCCCAGCATTTT
TRBD1,NA,TRBV6-1,TRBJ1-5,CASSEGRTGRGHF,TGTGCCAGCAGTGAAGGCAGGACAGGGAGGGGGCATTTT
NA,once,TRBV3-1/TRBV3-2,TRBJ2-2,CASSQGQAPNTGELFF,TGTGCCAGCAGCCAAGGACAGGCCCCGAACACCGGGGAGCTGTTTTTT
NA,once,TRBV10-1,TRBJ1-1,CASSESGNTEAFF,TGCGCCAGCAGTGAGTCAGGGAACACTGAAGCTTTCTTT
NA,NA,TRBV11-2,TRBJ1-2,CASSLGGNYGYTF,TGTGCCAGCAGCTTAGGGGGGAACTATGGCTACACCTTC
NA,NA,TRBV11-3,TRBJ1-1,CASSLDHRDTEAFF,TGTGCCAGCAGCTTAGATCACAGGGACACTGAAGCTTTCTTT
NA,NA,TRBV6-6,TRBJ1-5,CASSRGRGNQPQHF,TGTGCCAGCAGTAGGGGCAGGGGAAACCAGCCCCAGCATTTT
TRBD1,NA,TRBV3-1/TRBV3-2,TRBJ2-2,CASSLQGGELFF,TGTGCCAGCAGCCTACAGGGGGGGGAGCTGTTTTTT
NA,NA,TRBV20-1,TRBJ2-3,CSARVGATQYF,TGCAGTGCTAGAGTGGGTGCTACGCAGTATTTT
NA,NA,TRBV30,TRBJ2-4,CAWSVEDNIQYF,TGTGCCTGGAGTGTTGAGGACAACATTCAGTACTTC
NA,NA,TRBV28,TRBJ1-5,CASSPTGPGANQPQHF,TGTGCCAGCAGCCCAACCGGACCCGGAGCCAATCAGCCCCAGCATTTT
NA,NA,TRBV6-6,TRBJ2-2,CASSGTIPNTGELFF,TGTGCCAGCAGTGGTACTATACCCAACACCGGGGAGCTGTTTTTT
NA,NA,TRBV7-8,TRBJ1-5,CASSLVGSSNQPQHF,TGTGCCAGCAGCTTAGTGGGATCGAGCAATCAGCCCCAGCATTTT
TRBD1,NA,TRBV2,TRBJ1-4,CASSEDRGTEKLFF,TGTGCCAGCAGTGAAGACAGGGGTACAGAAAAACTGTTTTTT
NA,once,TRBV11-2,TRBJ1-1,CASSLSRRGVEAFF,TGTGCCAGCAGCTTATCTCGAAGGGGAGTTGAAGCTTTCTTT
NA,NA,TRBV30,TRBJ1-1,CAWGDRMNTEAFF,TGTGCCTGGGGCGACAGGATGAACACTGAAGCTTTCTTT
TRBD1,NA,TRBV25-1,TRBJ1-1,CASSEFLGGAGTEAFF,TGTGCCAGCAGTGAATTTTTAGGGGGCGCGGGCACTGAAGCTTTCTTT
NA,NA,TRBV5-1,TRBJ2-7,CASSLAGTQPNEQYF,TGCGCCAGCAGCTTGGCGGGTACTCAACCCAACGAGCAGTACTTC
NA,NA,TRBV5-1,TRBJ2-7,CASSGTDRGSYEQYF,TGCGCCAGCAGCGGGACGGACAGAGGCTCCTACGAGCAGTACTTC
NA,NA,TRBV15,TRBJ2-1,CATSRGGEYEQFF,TGTGCCACCAGCAGAGGCGGGGAGTATGAGCAGTTCTTC
NA,NA,TRBV9,TRBJ2-1,CASSHTEGQDYNEQFF,TGTGCCAGCTCCCATACGGAGGGACAAGATTACAATGAGCAGTTCTTC
NA,NA,TRBV18,TRBJ2-4,CASSPGAGGLNIQYF,TGTGCCAGCTCACCAGGGGCAGGCGGGTTGAACATTCAGTACTTC
NA,NA,TRBV28,TRBJ2-5,CASSLVQGRATQYF,TGTGCCAGCAGTCTCGTACAGGGTCGGGCGACCCAGTACTTC
NA,NA,TRBV15,TRBJ2-3,CATGPTDTQYF,TGTGCCACCGGGCCCACAGATACGCAGTATTTT
TRBD2,NA,TRBV5-1,TRBJ2-3,CASSAAGLVTDTQYF,TGCGCCAGCAGCGCGGCTGGACTAGTAACAGATACGCAGTATTTT
NA,NA,TRBV28,TRBJ1-1,CASSLGTPRGGTEAFF,TGTGCCAGCAGTCTAGGGACACCCCGGGGCGGCACTGAAGCTTTCTTT
TRBD2,NA,TRBV14,TRBJ2-4,CASSQCSGTSGGCEGKNIQYF,TGTGCCAGCAGCCAATGCTCCGGGACTAGCGGGGGATGTGAGGGCAAAAACATTCAGTACTTC
NA,NA,TRBV19,TRBJ2-7,CASSITFPGSYEQYF,TGTGCCAGTAGTATTACCTTCCCAGGTTCCTACGAGCAGTACTTC
NA,NA,TRBV4-1,TRBJ2-7,CASSQERAPVGSEQYF,TGCGCCAGCAGCCAAGAACGCGCCCCGGTAGGGTCGGAGCAGTACTTC
NA,NA,TRBV11-2,TRBJ2-7,CASSSTYSYEQYF,TGTGCCAGCAGCTCGACTTATTCCTACGAGCAGTACTTC
TRBD1,NA,TRBV3-1/TRBV3-2,TRBJ2-7,CASSQGTGDLSYEQYF,TGTGCCAGCAGCCAGGGGACAGGTGACTTATCCTACGAGCAGTACTTC
NA,NA,TRBV5-4,TRBJ1-1,CASSSDHHEAFF,TGTGCCAGCAGCTCGGACCACCACGAAGCTTTCTTT